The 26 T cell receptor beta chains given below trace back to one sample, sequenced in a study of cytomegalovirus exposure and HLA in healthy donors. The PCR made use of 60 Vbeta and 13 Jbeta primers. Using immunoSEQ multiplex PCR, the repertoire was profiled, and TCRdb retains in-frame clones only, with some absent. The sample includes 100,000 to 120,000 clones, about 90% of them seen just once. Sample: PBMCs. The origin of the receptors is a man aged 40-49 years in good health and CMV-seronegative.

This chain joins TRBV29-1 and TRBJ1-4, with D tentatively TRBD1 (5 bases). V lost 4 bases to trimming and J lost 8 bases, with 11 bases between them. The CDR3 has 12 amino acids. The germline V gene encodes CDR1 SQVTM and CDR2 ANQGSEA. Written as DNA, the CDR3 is TGCAGCGTTGGGGCGGGGGGGGAAAAACTGTTTTTT. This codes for CSVGAGGEKLFF.

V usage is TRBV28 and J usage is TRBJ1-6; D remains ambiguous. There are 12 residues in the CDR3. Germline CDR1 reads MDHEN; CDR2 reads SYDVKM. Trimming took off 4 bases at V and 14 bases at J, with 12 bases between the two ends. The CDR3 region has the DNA TGTGCCAGCAGTTCAACAACCGTCACCCTCCACTTT. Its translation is CASSSTTVTLHF.

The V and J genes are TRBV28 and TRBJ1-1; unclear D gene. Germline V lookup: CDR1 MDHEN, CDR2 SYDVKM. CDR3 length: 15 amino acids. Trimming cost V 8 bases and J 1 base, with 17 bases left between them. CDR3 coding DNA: TGTGCCAGCCCTAATCCCAGCGGAGGGAACACTGAAGCTTTCTTT. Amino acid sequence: CASPNPSGGNTEAFF.

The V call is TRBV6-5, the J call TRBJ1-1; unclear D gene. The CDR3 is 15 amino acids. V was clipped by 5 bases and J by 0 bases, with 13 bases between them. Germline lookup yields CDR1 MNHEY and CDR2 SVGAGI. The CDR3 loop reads CASSPPRGVNTEAFF. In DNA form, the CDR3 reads TGTGCCAGCAGTCCCCCTCGGGGAGTGAACACTGAAGCTTTCTTT.

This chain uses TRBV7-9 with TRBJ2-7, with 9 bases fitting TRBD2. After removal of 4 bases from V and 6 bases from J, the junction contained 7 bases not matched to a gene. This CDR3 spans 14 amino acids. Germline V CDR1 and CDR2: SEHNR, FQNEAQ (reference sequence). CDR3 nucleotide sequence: TGTGCCAGCAGCTGGAGCGGGGGGCAAACCGAGCAGTACTTC. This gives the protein CASSWSGGQTEQYF.

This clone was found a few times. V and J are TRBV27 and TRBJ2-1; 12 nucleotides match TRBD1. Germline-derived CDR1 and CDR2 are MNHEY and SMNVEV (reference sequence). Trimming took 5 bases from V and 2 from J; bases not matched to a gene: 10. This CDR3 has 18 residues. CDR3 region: CASSTLTGTGGAYNEQFF. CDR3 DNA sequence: TGTGCCAGCAGTACCCTTACAGGGACAGGGGGCGCCTACAATGAGCAGTTCTTC.

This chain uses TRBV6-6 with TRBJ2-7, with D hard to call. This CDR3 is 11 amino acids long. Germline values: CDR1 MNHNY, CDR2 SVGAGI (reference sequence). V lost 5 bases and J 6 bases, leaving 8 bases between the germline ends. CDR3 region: CASSPGPEQYF. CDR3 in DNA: TGTGCCAGCAGTCCGGGTCCCGAGCAGTACTTC.

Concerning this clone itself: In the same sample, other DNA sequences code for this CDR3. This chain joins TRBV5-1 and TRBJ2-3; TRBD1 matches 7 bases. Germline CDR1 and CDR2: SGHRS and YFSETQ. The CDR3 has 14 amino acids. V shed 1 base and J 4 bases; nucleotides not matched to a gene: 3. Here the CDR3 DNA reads TGCGCCAGCAGCTTGAAGGGACAGCCAGATACGCAGTATTTT. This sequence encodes CASSLKGQPDTQYF.

The CDR3 reads CASSLRPGTGAIETEAFF. DNA for the CDR3: TGCGCCAGCAGCCTTCGTCCCGGGACAGGTGCCATAGAGACTGAAGCTTTCTTT. The gene calls are TRBV5-1 and TRBJ1-1, with TRBD1 matching 8 bases. The germline gives CDR1 SGHRS, CDR2 YFSETQ. Trimming cost V 4 bases and J 5 bases; bases outside gene matches: 19. The CDR3 is made up of 18 amino acids.

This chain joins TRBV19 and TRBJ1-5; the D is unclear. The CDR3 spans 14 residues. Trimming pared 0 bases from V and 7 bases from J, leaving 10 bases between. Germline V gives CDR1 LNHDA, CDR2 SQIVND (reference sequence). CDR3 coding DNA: TGTGCCAGTAGTATAGAGTCCGGGGTCCAGCCCCAGCATTTT. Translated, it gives CASSIESGVQPQHF. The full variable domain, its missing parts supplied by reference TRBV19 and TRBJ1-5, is DGGITQSPKYLFRKEGQNVTLSCEQNLNHDAMYWYRQDPGQGLRLIYYSQIVNDFQKGDIAEGYSVSREKKESFPLTVTSAQKNPTAFYLCASSIESGVQPQHFGDGTRLSIL.

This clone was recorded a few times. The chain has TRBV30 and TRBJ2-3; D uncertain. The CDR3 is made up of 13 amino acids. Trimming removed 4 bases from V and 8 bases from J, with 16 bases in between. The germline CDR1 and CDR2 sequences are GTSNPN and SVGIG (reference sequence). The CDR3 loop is CAWMNQIRRTQYF. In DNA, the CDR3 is TGTGCCTGGATGAATCAAATCAGGCGTACGCAGTATTTT.

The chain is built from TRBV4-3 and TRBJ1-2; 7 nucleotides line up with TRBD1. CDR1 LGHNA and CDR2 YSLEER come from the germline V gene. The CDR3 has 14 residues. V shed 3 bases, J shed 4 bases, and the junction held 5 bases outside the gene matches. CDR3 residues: CASSQAGTAYGYTF. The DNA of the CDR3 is TGCGCCAGCAGCCAGGCTGGGACAGCCTATGGCTACACCTTC.

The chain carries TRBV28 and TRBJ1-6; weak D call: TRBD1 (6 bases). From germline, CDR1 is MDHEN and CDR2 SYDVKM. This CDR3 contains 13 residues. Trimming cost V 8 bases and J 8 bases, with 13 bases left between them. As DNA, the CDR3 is TGTGCCAGCGCGGGGGCGTTGGATTCACCCCTCCACTTT. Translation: CASAGALDSPLHF.

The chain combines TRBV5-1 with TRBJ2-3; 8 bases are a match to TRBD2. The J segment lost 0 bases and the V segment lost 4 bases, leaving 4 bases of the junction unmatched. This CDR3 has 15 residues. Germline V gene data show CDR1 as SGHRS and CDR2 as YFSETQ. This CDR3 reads CASSRSGGSTDTQYF. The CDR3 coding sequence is TGCGCCAGCAGCCGTTCGGGGGGGAGCACAGATACGCAGTATTTT.

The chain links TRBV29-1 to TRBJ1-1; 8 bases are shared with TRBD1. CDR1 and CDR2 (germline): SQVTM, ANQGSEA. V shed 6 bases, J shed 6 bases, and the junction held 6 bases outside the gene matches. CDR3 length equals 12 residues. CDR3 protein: CSVLQGGSEAFF. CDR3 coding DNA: TGCAGCGTGCTACAGGGGGGATCTGAAGCTTTCTTT. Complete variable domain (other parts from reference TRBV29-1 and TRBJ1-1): SAVISQKPSRDICQRGTSLTIQCQVDSQVTMMFWYRQQPGQSLTLIATANQGSEATYESGFVIDKFPISRPNLTFSTLTVSNMSPEDSSIYLCSVLQGGSEAFFGQGTRLTVV.

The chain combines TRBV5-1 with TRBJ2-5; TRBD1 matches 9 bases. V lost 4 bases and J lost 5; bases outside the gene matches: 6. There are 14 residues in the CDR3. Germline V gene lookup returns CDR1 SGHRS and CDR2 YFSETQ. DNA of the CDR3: TGCGCCAGCAGCCCGGGACAGGGTAGGGAGACCCAGTACTTC. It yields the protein CASSPGQGRETQYF.

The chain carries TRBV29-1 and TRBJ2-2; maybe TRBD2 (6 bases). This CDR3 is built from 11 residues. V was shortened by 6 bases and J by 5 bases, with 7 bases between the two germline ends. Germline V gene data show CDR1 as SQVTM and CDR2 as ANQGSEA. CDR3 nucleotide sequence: TGCAGCGTCGGGGGTACCGGGGAGCTGTTTTTT. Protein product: CSVGGTGELFF.

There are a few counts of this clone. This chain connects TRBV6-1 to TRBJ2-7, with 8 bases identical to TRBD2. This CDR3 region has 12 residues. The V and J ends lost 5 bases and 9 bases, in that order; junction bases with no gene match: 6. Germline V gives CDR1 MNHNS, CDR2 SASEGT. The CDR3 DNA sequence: TGTGCCAGCAGTTCTCTCGGGGGGGGGCAGTACTTC. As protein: CASSSLGGGQYF.

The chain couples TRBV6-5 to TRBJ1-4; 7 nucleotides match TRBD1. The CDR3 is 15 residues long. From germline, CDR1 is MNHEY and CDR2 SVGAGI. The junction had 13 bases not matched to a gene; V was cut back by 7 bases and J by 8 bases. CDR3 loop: CASTSRQGGSEKLFF. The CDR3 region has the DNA TGTGCCAGCACATCCAGACAGGGAGGATCGGAAAAACTGTTTTTT.

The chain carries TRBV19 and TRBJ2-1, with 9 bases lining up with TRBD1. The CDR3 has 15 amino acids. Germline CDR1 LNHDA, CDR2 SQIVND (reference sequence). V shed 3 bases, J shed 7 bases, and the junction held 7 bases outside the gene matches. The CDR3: CASSIPGTGRNEQFF. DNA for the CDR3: TGTGCCAGTAGTATCCCCGGGACAGGGCGGAATGAGCAGTTCTTC.

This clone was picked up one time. CDR3 sequence reads: CASRVTGDSNQPQHF. The CDR3 coding sequence is TGTGCCAGCAGGGTGACAGGGGATAGCAATCAGCCCCAGCATTTT. V usage is TRBV6-1 and J usage is TRBJ1-5; 8 nucleotides agree with TRBD1. The CDR3 spans 15 residues. V lost 6 bases to trimming and J lost 0 bases; unmatched junction nucleotides: 4. Germline V lookup: CDR1 MNHNS, CDR2 SASEGT.

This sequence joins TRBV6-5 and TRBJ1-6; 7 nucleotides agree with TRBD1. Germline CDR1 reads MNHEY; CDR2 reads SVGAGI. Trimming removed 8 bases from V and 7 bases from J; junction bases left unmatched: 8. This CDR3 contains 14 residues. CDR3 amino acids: CASGNRGVNSPLHF. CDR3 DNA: TGTGCCAGCGGCAACAGGGGAGTCAATTCACCCCTCCACTTT.

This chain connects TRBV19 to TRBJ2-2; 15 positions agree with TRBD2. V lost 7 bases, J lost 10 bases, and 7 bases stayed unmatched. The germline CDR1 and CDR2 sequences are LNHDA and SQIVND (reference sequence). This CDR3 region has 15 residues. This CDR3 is CASTRTSGGETELFF. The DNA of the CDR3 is TGTGCCAGTACTCGGACTAGCGGGGGGGAAACGGAGCTGTTTTTT.

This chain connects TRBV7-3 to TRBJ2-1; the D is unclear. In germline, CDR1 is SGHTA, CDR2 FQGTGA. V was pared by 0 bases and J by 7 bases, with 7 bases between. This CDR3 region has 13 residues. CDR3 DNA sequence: TGTGCCAGCAGCTTAACGTCTCTGAATGAGCAGTTCTTC. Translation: CASSLTSLNEQFF.

The CDR3 nucleotides are TGTGCCAGCGCTCGAGTGAGCTCTGGAAACACCATATATTTT. It specifies CASARVSSGNTIYF. This sequence joins TRBV6-5 and TRBJ1-3; no reliable D call. The V end was cut by 8 bases, the J end by 0 bases, with 11 bases between. Germline CDR1 reads MNHEY; CDR2 reads SVGAGI. The CDR3 is 14 amino acids.

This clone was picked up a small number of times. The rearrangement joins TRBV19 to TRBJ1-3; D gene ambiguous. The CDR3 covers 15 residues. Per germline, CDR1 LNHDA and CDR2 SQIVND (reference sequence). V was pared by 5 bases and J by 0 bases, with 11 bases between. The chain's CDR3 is CASSPVFFSGNTIYF. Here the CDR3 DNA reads TGTGCCAGTAGTCCTGTATTCTTCTCTGGAAACACCATATATTTT.